A single sample gave rise to the 22 T cell receptor beta chains below, sequenced in a study of blood T cell repertoires in COVID-19. Sequencing used immunoSEQ multiplex PCR; TCRdb keeps in-frame clones, though not all of them. The sample lists a few hundred thousand clones, 92% occurring once. Sequenced input: PBMCs or T cells enriched from blood (not recorded which). The receptors derive from a woman aged 25-40 years who had recovered from COVID-19.

V and J are TRBV11-2 and TRBJ1-1, with 8 bases lining up with TRBD1. The CDR3 extends over 14 amino acids. The V gene's germline CDR1 is SGHAT and CDR2 FQNNGV. The ends lost 5 bases at V and 4 bases at J; junction bases unmatched: 6. DNA for the CDR3: TGTGCCAGCAGCCGTAACAGGGGGGGCACTGAAGCTTTCTTT. Protein product: CASSRNRGGTEAFF.

This rearrangement joins TRBV6-5 to TRBJ2-3; D is unclear. Germline V CDR1 and CDR2: MNHEY, SVGAGI. CDR3 size: 14 residues. Trimming shortened V by 0 bases and J by 0 bases, and 4 bases separated the two germline ends. The CDR3: CASSYSRSTDTQYF. The CDR3 bases are TGTGCCAGCAGTTACTCGAGGAGCACAGATACGCAGTATTTT.

The genes are TRBV7-8 and TRBJ2-7; 10 nucleotides align to TRBD1. The CDR3 totals 19 residues. Trimming took 5 bases from V and 0 from J; bases not matched to a gene: 16. Germline V CDR1 and CDR2: SGHVS, FQNEAQ. The CDR3 sequence is CASSQRDRGPSVSSYEQYF. The DNA for the CDR3 is TGTGCCAGCAGCCAACGGGACAGGGGTCCCTCAGTAAGCTCCTACGAGCAGTACTTC. The variable domain in full, with the rest retrieved from reference TRBV7-8 and TRBJ2-7, is GAGVSQSPRYKVAKRGQDVALRCDPISGHVSLFWYQQALGQGPEFLTYFQNEAQLDKSGLPSDRFFAERPEGSVSTLKIQRTQQEDSAVYLCASSQRDRGPSVSSYEQYFGPGTRLTVT.

The chain links TRBV28 to TRBJ1-2; no firm D call. V lost 3 bases to trimming and J lost 5 bases, with 10 bases between them. The CDR3 consists of 13 residues. Germline loops: CDR1 MDHEN, CDR2 SYDVKM. Here the CDR3 DNA reads TGTGCCAGCAGTTTCGTCCGGGAGTATGGCTACACCTTC. Its translation: CASSFVREYGYTF.

This chain joins TRBV30 and TRBJ2-7; the match to TRBD2 covers 9 bases. The germline V gene encodes CDR1 GTSNPN and CDR2 SVGIG (reference sequence). V trimming: 5 bases; J trimming: 4 bases; junction bases outside the gene matches: 12. This CDR3 is 15 amino acids long. The CDR3 DNA is TGTGCCTGGCACTACCCCCCAAGCGGGGGGTACGAGCAGTACTTC. Protein sequence: CAWHYPPSGGYEQYF.

Comment on this clone: A junction boundary mismatches the germline segment, possibly from a read error. The V and J genes are TRBV7-7 and TRBJ1-3; tentative D call: TRBD1 (6 bases). This CDR3 comprises 17 residues. Germline V CDR1 and CDR2: SSHAT, FNYEAQ (reference sequence). The CDR3, as DNA: TGTGCTAGCAGCTTATGGAACAGGGCGGACACTGGAAACACCATATATTTT. This translates into CASSLWNRADTGNTIYF.

This chain links TRBV7-8 with TRBJ1-4; D is unclear. Germline CDR1 and CDR2: SGHVS and FQNEAQ. Trimming took 1 base from V and 3 from J, leaving 9 bases between them. The CDR3 spans 15 residues. The CDR3 loop is CASSLGPRANEKLFF. The CDR3 nucleotides read TGTGCCAGCAGCTTAGGACCGCGGGCTAATGAAAAACTGTTTTTT.

This chain connects TRBV5-6 to TRBJ2-5, with 8 bases aligning to TRBD1. V shed 1 base, J shed 7 bases, and the junction held 0 bases outside the gene matches. Germline V CDR1 and CDR2: SGHDT, YYEEEE. The CDR3 extends over 12 amino acids. Here the CDR3 reads CASSLTGGTQYF. The CDR3 DNA sequence: TGTGCCAGCAGCTTGACAGGGGGGACCCAGTACTTC.

This chain uses TRBV5-1 with TRBJ1-1, with D uncertain. Germline CDR1 is SGHRS and CDR2 is YFSETQ. Trimming removed 1 base from V and 0 bases from J, with 13 bases in between. This CDR3 is built from 16 residues. The CDR3 reads CASSLNGPGLNTEAFF. The DNA of the CDR3 is TGCGCCAGCAGCTTGAATGGGCCGGGGTTGAACACTGAAGCTTTCTTT.

This clone is a singleton in its sample. The V call is TRBV9, the J call TRBJ1-4; 9 nucleotides line up with TRBD1. The J segment lost 5 bases and the V segment lost 5 bases, leaving 4 bases of the junction unmatched. From germline, CDR1 is SGDLS and CDR2 YYNGEE. The CDR3 is made up of 14 amino acids. In DNA form, the CDR3 reads TGTGCCAGCAGTACAGGGGGCGCAAATGAAAAACTGTTTTTT. Translated: CASSTGGANEKLFF. The full variable domain, rest sourced from reference TRBV9 and TRBJ1-4, is DSGVTQTPKHLITATGQRVTLRCSPRSGDLSVYWYQQSLDQGLQFLIQYYNGEERAKGNILERFSAQQFPDLHSELNLSSLELGDSALYFCASSTGGANEKLFFGSGTQLSVL.

The rearrangement joins TRBV5-4 to TRBJ2-7; 15 positions agree with TRBD2. CDR1 SGHNT and CDR2 YYREEE come from the germline V gene (reference sequence). This CDR3 spans 17 amino acids. V gave up 4 bases and J gave up 3 bases; unmatched junction bases: 8. The CDR3 protein is CASSEGLAGGSFYEQYF. CDR3 sequence (DNA): TGTGCCAGCAGCGAAGGACTAGCGGGAGGGTCTTTCTACGAGCAGTACTTC.

The chain has TRBV5-1 and TRBJ1-6; no clear D. Trimming pared 0 bases from V and 10 bases from J, leaving 14 bases between. Looked up from germline, CDR1 is SGHRS and CDR2 is YFSETQ. CDR3 length: 15 residues. The CDR3 region is CASSLVEGSGSPLHF. CDR3 DNA: TGCGCCAGCAGCTTGGTAGAGGGTTCGGGATCACCCCTCCACTTT.

V is TRBV7-2 and J is TRBJ2-1, with TRBD1 identical over 7 bases. The CDR3 consists of 14 residues. V shed 1 base and J 9 bases; nucleotides not matched to a gene: 6. Germline V gene lookup returns CDR1 SGHTA and CDR2 FQGNSA. For the CDR3, the DNA is TGTGCCAGCAGCTTAGTATCAGGGGGACGTGAGCAGTTCTTC. This gives the protein CASSLVSGGREQFF.

The chain uses TRBV6-2 or TRBV6-3 and TRBJ2-7; possibly TRBD1 for D (7 bases). The CDR3 loop spans 14 amino acids. Trimming shortened V by 1 base and J by 5 bases, and 12 bases separated the two germline ends. Germline V lookup: CDR1 MNHEY, CDR2 SVGEGT. In nucleotides, the CDR3 is TGTGCCAGCAGTTACTTGGCAGGGGGGCACGAGCAGTACTTC. It encodes CASSYLAGGHEQYF.

This clone was seen more than once but under ten times. Other DNA sequences of this sample code for an identical CDR3. This chain joins TRBV3-1 (or the pseudogene TRBV3-2) and TRBJ2-7; a weak D match, TRBD1 (5 bases). The CDR3 is 13 residues long. CDR1 LGHDT and CDR2 YNNKEL come from the germline V gene (reference sequence). With 2 bases removed from V and 1 base from J, the gap between germline ends came to 6 bases. The CDR3 spells CASSQRGSYEQYF. Here the CDR3 DNA reads TGTGCCAGCAGCCAAAGGGGTTCCTACGAGCAGTACTTC.

The chain carries TRBV7-9 and TRBJ2-1; 8 bases map to TRBD1. CDR1 and CDR2 (germline): SEHNR, FQNEAQ (reference sequence). This CDR3 is built from 14 residues. V lost 5 bases and J lost 9; bases outside the gene matches: 9. The CDR3 region is CASSPGTGAIEQFF. CDR3 DNA: TGTGCCAGCAGCCCCGGGACAGGAGCTATTGAGCAGTTCTTC. Filled out from reference TRBV7-9 and TRBJ2-1, the complete variable domain reads DTGVSQNPRHKITKRGQNVTFRCDPISEHNRLYWYRQTLGQGPEFLTYFQNEAQLEKSRLLSDRFSAERPKGSFSTLEIQRTEQGDSAMYLCASSPGTGAIEQFFGPGTRLTVL.

The chain combines TRBV4-3 with TRBJ1-1, with D tentatively TRBD1 (6 bases). The CDR3 loop spans 13 amino acids. Germline assignment: CDR1 LGHNA and CDR2 YSLEER. V shed 1 base and J shed 6 bases, with 9 bases lying between them. For the CDR3, the DNA is TGCGCCAGCAGCCAAGCGGACAGTTCTGAAGCTTTCTTT. Encoded protein: CASSQADSSEAFF.

CDR3 sequence reads: CASSPQGGTDTQYF. CDR3 DNA: TGTGCCAGCAGCCCACAGGGGGGAACAGATACGCAGTATTTT. This chain connects TRBV5-4 to TRBJ2-3; 8 bases are a match to TRBD1. The CDR3 totals 14 residues. The germline V gene has CDR1 SGHNT and CDR2 YYREEE (reference sequence). V was clipped by 4 bases and J by 3 bases; unmatched bases: 4.

The chain uses TRBV9 and TRBJ2-7; 7 bases line up with TRBD1. The CDR3 length is 15 residues. Looked up from germline, CDR1 is SGDLS and CDR2 is YYNGEE. Trimming cost V 2 bases and J 2 bases; bases outside gene matches: 7. CDR3 in DNA: TGTGCCAGCAGCGTCCGGGACAGTGCTACCTACGAGCAGTACTTC. Protein sequence: CASSVRDSATYEQYF.

This clone was counted a single time. This rearrangement joins TRBV7-8 to TRBJ2-3; 7 bases match TRBD2. CDR1 and CDR2 (germline): SGHVS, FQNEAQ. V was pared by 2 bases and J by 2 bases, with 13 bases of the junction left unmatched. CDR3 size: 18 residues. The CDR3 coding sequence is TGTGCCAGCAGCTTATATGGGGACGCTAGCGGATTCACAGATACGCAGTATTTT. Its translation is CASSLYGDASGFTDTQYF.

This clone was recorded once. This chain connects TRBV15 to TRBJ1-3; the D gene is possibly TRBD1 (6 bases). This CDR3 spans 14 amino acids. Trimming stripped 2 bases from V and 4 bases from J, with 9 bases between. Germline-derived CDR1 and CDR2 are LNHNV and YYDKDF (reference sequence). CDR3 amino acids: CATSRNQGGNTIYF. The CDR3, as DNA: TGTGCCACCAGCAGAAACCAGGGGGGAAACACCATATATTTT.

The V gene is TRBV3-1 (or the pseudogene TRBV3-2), the J gene TRBJ1-2, with D hard to call. Deletions cut 11 bases from V and 6 bases from J, with 13 bases between. CDR1 is LGHDT, CDR2 YNNKEL, per germline (reference sequence). This CDR3 has 11 residues. As DNA, the CDR3 is TGTGCCCAAGCTCGAGGAGATGGCTACACCTTC. Protein: CAQARGDGYTF.